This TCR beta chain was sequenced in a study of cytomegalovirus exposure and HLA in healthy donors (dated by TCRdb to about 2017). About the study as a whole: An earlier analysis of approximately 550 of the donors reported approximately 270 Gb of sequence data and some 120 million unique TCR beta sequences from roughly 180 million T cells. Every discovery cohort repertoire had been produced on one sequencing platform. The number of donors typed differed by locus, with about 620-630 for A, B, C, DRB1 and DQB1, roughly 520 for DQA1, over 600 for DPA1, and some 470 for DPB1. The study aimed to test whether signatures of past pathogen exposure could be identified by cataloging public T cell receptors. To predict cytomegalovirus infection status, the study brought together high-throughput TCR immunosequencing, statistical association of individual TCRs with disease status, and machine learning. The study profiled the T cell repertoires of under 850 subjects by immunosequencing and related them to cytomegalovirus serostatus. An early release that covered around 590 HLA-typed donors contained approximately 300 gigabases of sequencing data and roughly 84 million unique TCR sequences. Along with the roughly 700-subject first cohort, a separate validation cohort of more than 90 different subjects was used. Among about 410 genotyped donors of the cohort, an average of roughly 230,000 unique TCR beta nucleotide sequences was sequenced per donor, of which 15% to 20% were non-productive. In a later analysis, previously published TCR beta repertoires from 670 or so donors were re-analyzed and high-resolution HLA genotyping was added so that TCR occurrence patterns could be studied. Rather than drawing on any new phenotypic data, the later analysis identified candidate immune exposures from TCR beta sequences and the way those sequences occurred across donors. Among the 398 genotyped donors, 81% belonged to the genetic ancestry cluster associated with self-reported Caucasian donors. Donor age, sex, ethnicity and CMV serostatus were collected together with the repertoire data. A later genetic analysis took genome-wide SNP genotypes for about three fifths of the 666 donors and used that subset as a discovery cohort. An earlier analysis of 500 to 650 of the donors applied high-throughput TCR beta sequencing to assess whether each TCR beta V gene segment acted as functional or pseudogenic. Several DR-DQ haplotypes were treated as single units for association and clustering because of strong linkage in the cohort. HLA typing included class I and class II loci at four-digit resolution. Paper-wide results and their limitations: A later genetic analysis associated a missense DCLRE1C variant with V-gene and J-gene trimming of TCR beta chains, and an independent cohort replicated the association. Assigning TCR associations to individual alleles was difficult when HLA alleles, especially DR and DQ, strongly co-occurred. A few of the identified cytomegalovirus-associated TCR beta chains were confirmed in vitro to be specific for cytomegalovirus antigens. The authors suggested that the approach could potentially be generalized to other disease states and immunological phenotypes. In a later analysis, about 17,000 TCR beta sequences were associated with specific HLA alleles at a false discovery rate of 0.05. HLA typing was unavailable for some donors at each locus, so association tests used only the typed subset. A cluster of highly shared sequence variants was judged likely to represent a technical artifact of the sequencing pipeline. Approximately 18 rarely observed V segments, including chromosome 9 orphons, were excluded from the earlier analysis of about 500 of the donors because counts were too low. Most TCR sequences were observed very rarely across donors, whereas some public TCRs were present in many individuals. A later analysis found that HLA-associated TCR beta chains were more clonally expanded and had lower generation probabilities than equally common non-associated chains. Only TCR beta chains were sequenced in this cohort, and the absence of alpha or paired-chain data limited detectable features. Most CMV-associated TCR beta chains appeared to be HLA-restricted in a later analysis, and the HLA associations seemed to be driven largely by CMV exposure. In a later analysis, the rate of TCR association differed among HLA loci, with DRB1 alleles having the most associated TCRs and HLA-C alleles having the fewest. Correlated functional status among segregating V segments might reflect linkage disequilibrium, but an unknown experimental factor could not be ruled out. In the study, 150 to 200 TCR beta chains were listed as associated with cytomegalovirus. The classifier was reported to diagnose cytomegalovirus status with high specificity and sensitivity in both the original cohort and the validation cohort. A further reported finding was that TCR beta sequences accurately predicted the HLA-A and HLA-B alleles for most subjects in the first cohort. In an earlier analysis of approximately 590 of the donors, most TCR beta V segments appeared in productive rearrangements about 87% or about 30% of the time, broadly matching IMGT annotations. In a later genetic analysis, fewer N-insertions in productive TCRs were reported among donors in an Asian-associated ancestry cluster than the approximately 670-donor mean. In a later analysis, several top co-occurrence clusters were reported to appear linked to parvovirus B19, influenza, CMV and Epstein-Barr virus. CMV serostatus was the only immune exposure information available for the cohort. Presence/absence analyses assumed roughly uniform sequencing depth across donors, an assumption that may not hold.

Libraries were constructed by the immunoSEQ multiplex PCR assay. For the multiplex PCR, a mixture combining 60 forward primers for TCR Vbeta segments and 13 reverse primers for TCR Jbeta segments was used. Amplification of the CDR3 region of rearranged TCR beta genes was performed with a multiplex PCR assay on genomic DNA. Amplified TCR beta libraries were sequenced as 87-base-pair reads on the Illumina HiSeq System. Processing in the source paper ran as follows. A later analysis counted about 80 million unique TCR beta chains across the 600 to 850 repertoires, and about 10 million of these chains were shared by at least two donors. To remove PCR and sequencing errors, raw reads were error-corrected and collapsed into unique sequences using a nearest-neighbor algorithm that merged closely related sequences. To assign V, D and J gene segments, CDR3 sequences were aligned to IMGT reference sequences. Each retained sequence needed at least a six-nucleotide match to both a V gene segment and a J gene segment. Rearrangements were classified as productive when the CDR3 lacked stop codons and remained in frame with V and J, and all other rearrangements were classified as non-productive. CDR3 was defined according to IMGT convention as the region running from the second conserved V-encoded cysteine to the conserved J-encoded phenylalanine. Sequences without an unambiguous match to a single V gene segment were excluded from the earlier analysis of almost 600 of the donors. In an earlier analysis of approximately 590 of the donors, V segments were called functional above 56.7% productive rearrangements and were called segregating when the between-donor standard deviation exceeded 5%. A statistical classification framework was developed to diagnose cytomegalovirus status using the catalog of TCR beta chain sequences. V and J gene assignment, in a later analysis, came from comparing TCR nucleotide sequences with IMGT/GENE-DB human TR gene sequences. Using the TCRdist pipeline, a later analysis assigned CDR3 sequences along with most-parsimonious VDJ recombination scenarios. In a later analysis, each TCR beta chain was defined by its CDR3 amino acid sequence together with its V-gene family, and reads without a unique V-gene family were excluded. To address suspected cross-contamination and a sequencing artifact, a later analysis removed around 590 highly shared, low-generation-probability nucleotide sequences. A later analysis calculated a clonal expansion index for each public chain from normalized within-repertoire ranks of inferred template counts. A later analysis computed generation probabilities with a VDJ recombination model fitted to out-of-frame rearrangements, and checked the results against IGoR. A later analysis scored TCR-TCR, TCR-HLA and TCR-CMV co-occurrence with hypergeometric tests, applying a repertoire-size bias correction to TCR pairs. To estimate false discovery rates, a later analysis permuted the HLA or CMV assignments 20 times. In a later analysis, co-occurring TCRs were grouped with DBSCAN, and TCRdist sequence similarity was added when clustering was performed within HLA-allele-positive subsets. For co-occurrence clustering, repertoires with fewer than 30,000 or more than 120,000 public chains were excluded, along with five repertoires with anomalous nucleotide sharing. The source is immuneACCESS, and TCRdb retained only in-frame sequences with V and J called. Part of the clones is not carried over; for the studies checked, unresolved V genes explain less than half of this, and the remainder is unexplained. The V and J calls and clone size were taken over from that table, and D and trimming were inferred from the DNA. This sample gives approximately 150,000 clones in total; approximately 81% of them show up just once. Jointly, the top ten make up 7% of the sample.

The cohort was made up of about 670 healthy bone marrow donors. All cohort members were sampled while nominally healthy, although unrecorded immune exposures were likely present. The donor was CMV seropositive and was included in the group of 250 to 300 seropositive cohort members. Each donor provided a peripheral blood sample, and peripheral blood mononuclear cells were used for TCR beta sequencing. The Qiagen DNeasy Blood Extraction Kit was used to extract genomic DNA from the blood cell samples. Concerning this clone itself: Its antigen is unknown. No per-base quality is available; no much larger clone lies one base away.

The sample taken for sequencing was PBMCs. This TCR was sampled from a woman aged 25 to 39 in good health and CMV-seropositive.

The nucleotide sequence is given as TGTGCCAGCAGCCAAGGTTCAAATACGGCCTACAATGAGCAGTTCTTC. Its product reads: CASSQGSNTAYNEQFF. The rearranged chain carries TRBV4-2 and TRBJ2-1, with no D gene named confidently. Trimming removed 1 base from V and 2 bases from J, leaving 12 bases between the germline ends. The germline V gene sets CDR1 to LGHNA and CDR2 to YNFKEQ. The CDR3 contains 16 residues, cysteine and phenylalanine counted. The CDR3 DNA has 48 bases and is translated from base 1.